The next 3 T cell receptor beta chains were all read from a single sample in a study of blood T cells in healthy people across ages. For the second PCR, which ran for about 7 to 11 cycles, a sample-barcoded 5' primer and a J-beta primer mix were used. TCRdb passed the 5' RACE reads through MiXCR, listing each CDR3 protein once. Among fewer than 800,000 distinct CDR3 sequences listed, about a third were seen once. Sequenced: blood. The receptors stem from an elderly woman in good health.

This clonotype occurred a few times. J is TRBJ2-5 and V is TRBV20-1, with D maybe TRBD2 (5 bases). The DNA end favors TRBJ2-7, so the J call may be wrong. The CDR3 spans 16 residues. Looked up from germline, CDR1 is DFQATT and CDR2 is SNEGSKA (reference sequence). The CDR3 DNA reads as TGCAGTGCTAGCCCCTTAAGGCAGGATCGGAGGTACGAGCAGTACTTC. It encodes CSASPLRQDRRYEQYF.

The chain combines TRBV7-2 with TRBJ1-6, with D possibly matching TRBD1 (6 bases). Germline values: CDR1 SGHTA, CDR2 FQGNSA. Trimming removed 1 base at V and 7 bases at J, with 14 bases between. The CDR3 spans 16 residues. CDR3 loop: CASSLVGGSRNSPLHF. The CDR3 DNA follows: TGTGCCAGCAGCTTAGTAGGGGGTAGTAGGAATTCACCCCTCCACTTT.

This sequence joins TRBV10-3 and TRBJ1-3; D call uncertain. The CDR3 length is 16 residues. Germline CDR1 reads ENHRY; CDR2 reads SYGVKD. Between the trimmed V and J ends, which lost 10 bases and 0 bases, there was a span of 19 bases. In DNA form, the CDR3 reads TGTGCCACCGGCGCGGGCAGAACGAGCTCTGGAAACACCATATATTTT. Translated, it gives CATGAGRTSSGNTIYF.